This T cell receptor (beta chain) was sequenced for a study of metastatic and nonmetastatic thyroid tumors. This clone was seen a handful of times. With MiXCR, TCRdb called clones anew from the PCR reads. Among about 59,000 clones, around 15% were seen once, and the ten largest hold roughly a tenth. No patient had received any treatment before thyroid surgery. Germline V gives CDR1 MNHEY, CDR2 SVGAGI. The CDR3 extends over 14 amino acids. Trimming pared 2 bases from V and 11 bases from J, leaving 13 bases between. The source is a male donor with papillary thyroid cancer or a benign thyroid nodule (not recorded which). Some clones in this sample may be carry-over from other donors' samples. Sequenced: blood. The rearrangement joins TRBV6-5 to TRBJ1-6; D is uncertain. The CDR3 here is CASSYGRRGAPLHF. The DNA for the CDR3 is TGTGCCAGCAGTTACGGTAGACGTGGCGCACCCCTCCACTTT.